Each of the 29 T cell receptor beta chains below was sequenced from the same sample in a study of HIV-infected patients and healthy controls. Reverse transcription used roughly 450 ng RNA and constant-region primers for alpha and beta. Each of the alpha and beta chains got its own library through chain-specific third strand synthesis with indices. TCRdb re-called the 5' RACE reads with MiXCR, one entry per CDR3 protein. The sample carries some 11,000 distinct CDR3 sequences, 9% to 9.5% recorded once. The repertoire came from unfractionated whole blood and reflected all unsorted peripheral T cells. This specimen was blood, taken before antiretroviral therapy. The receptor source for this set is an adult with HIV infection. The donor label of this sample is uncertain.

About this clonotype: A read error may explain this, as a much larger clone is one base away. The CDR3 nucleotides read TGTGCCAGCAGCCAAGCAGGCACAGATACGGAGTATTTT. This gives the protein CASSQAGTDTEYF. The chain joins TRBV7-2 to TRBJ2-3; D gene uncertain. The CDR3 runs 13 residues. CDR1 and CDR2 (germline): SGHTA, FQGNSA. The complete variable domain, with remaining parts taken from reference TRBV7-2 and TRBJ2-3, reads GAGVSQSPSNKVTEKGKDVELRCDPISGHTALYWYRQSLGQGLEFLIYFQGNSAPDKSGLPSDRFSAERTGGSVSTLTIQRTQQEDSAVYLCASSQAGTDTEYFGPGTRLTVL.

This clonotype is deemed medium-sized. The V and J genes are TRBV20-1 and TRBJ2-7; perhaps TRBD1 as D (6 bases). V gave up 5 bases and J gave up 2 bases, with 13 bases separating them. The CDR3 covers 13 residues. In germline, CDR1 is DFQATT, CDR2 SNEGSKA (reference sequence). The CDR3 coding sequence is TGCAGTGCTGCACAGGGCCCGGCCTACGAGCAGTACTTC. Encoded protein: CSAAQGPAYEQYF.

This clonotype was seen repeatedly, ten times or more. The chain uses TRBV27 and TRBJ1-1, with D maybe TRBD1 (5 bases). With 4 bases removed from V and 3 bases from J, the gap between germline ends came to 18 bases. CDR1 is MNHEY and CDR2 is SMNVEV in the germline V gene (reference sequence). The CDR3 runs 16 residues. CDR3 protein: CASSSHRSGGDTEAFF. Here the CDR3 DNA reads TGTGCCAGCAGTTCCCACAGAAGCGGGGGGGACACTGAAGCTTTCTTT.

This clonotype was picked up a small number of times. The CDR3 DNA is TGTGCCAGCAGCCCGGAGCGGGGTGAAGAGACCCAGTACTTC. Encoded protein: CASSPERGEETQYF. The genes are TRBV13 and TRBJ2-5; TRBD2 aligns across 7 bases. With V trimmed by 5 bases and J by 3 bases, 6 bases remained unmatched. CDR3 length equals 14 residues. Germline V gene lookup returns CDR1 PRHDT and CDR2 FYEKMQ (reference sequence).

This clonotype was recorded at least ten times. CDR3 sequence reads: CASSETTVNEKLFF. The CDR3 nucleotides are TGTGCCAGCAGCGAGACAACGGTAAATGAAAAACTGTTTTTT. The J gene is TRBJ1-4, the V gene TRBV2; D is unclear. Trimming left V 6 bases short and J 5 bases short, with 13 bases between. The CDR3 has 14 residues. Per germline, CDR1 SNHLY and CDR2 FYNNEI.

The table lists this clonotype with many counts. The chain links TRBV5-6 to TRBJ2-5, with D possibly being TRBD1 or TRBD2 (5 bases each). V was pared by 0 bases and J by 5 bases, with 11 bases between. The CDR3 loop spans 14 amino acids. Looked up from germline, CDR1 is SGHDT and CDR2 is YYEEEE. CDR3 bases: TGTGCCAGCAGCTTGGTCCGTGGGACGGAGACCCAGTACTTC. This sequence encodes CASSLVRGTETQYF.

This clonotype has ten or more counts. V is TRBV13 and J is TRBJ2-5; D remains unclear. Germline assignment: CDR1 PRHDT and CDR2 FYEKMQ (reference sequence). Deletions cut 4 bases from V and 5 bases from J, with 14 bases between. The CDR3 is 14 residues long. The CDR3 is CASSYRMGPETQYF. The CDR3 region has the DNA TGTGCCAGCAGCTACCGCATGGGCCCGGAGACCCAGTACTTC.

This clonotype has a count of ten or more. This rearrangement joins TRBV20-1 to TRBJ2-7; 8 bases agree with TRBD2. The CDR3 is 14 residues long. The germline CDR1 and CDR2 sequences are DFQATT and SNEGSKA (reference sequence). Trimming cost V 6 bases and J 6 bases; bases outside gene matches: 13. The CDR3 loop is CSAPPGTSSVEQYF. The CDR3 DNA reads TGCAGTGCGCCCCCGGGGACTAGTTCGGTCGAGCAGTACTTC.

This clonotype was seen only a few times. The chain recombines TRBV12-3 or TRBV12-4 with TRBJ2-7; no clear D. This CDR3 has 11 amino acids. V was clipped by 6 bases and J by 12 bases, with 15 bases between them. The DNA for the CDR3 is TGTGCCAGCAGCCCCGGGTCCCGACCGTACTTC. This gives the protein CASSPGSRPYF.

This clonotype was observed at least ten times. The chain links TRBV24-1 to TRBJ2-1, with D possibly matching TRBD2 (6 bases). Between the trimmed V and J ends, which lost 4 bases and 6 bases, there was a span of 12 bases. The CDR3 loop spans 14 amino acids. CDR1 is KGHDR, CDR2 SFDVKD, per germline. This chain's CDR3 is CATSDPPTSNEQFF. The CDR3 DNA reads as TGTGCCACCAGTGACCCACCGACTAGCAATGAGCAGTTCTTC.

The chain recombines TRBV7-9 with TRBJ2-1; 8 bases agree with TRBD2. The CDR3 is made up of 16 amino acids. Germline CDR1 and CDR2: SEHNR and FQNEAQ (reference sequence). V trimming: 5 bases; J trimming: 1 base; junction bases outside the gene matches: 7. The DNA of the CDR3 is TGTGCCAGCAGCCCCCTATTAGCGGGGTCCTACAATGAGCAGTTCTTC. Encoded protein: CASSPLLAGSYNEQFF. Complete variable domain (other parts from reference TRBV7-9 and TRBJ2-1): DTGVSQNPRHKITKRGQNVTFRCDPISEHNRLYWYRQTLGQGPEFLTYFQNEAQLEKSRLLSDRFSAERPKGSFSTLEIQRTEQGDSAMYLCASSPLLAGSYNEQFFGPGTRLTVL.

The sample holds many counts of this clonotype. The rearrangement links TRBV6-2 or TRBV6-3 to TRBJ1-1; possible D gene TRBD1, 6 bases. V lost 6 bases, J lost 0 bases, and 14 bases lay in between. This CDR3 has 15 residues. Germline CDR1 and CDR2: MNHEY and SVGEGT. CDR3 coding DNA: TGTGCCAGCAGGTCAACAGGGAAAATGAACACTGAAGCTTTCTTT. Its protein is CASRSTGKMNTEAFF.

This clonotype was detected many times. The chain recombines TRBV3-1 with TRBJ1-4, with D hard to call. Germline loops: CDR1 LGHDT, CDR2 YNNKEL (reference sequence). The CDR3 has 15 residues. Trimming shortened V by 1 base and J by 6 bases, and 12 bases separated the two germline ends. CDR3 bases: TGTGCCAGCAGCCAAGCCGGGATTGGGGATGAAAAACTGTTTTTT. Translating gives CASSQAGIGDEKLFF.

Many counts were recorded for this clonotype. V usage is TRBV7-9 and J usage is TRBJ2-1; weak D call: TRBD2 (6 bases). Trimming removed 5 bases at V and 3 bases at J, with 11 bases between. This CDR3 has 14 amino acids. CDR1 SEHNR and CDR2 FQNEAQ come from the germline V gene (reference sequence). The CDR3 protein is CASSLSGRYNEQFF. The DNA for the CDR3 is TGTGCCAGCAGCCTAAGCGGGCGCTACAATGAGCAGTTCTTC.

The chain uses TRBV12-3 or TRBV12-4 and TRBJ1-2; a weak D match, TRBD1 (6 bases). The CDR3 contains 13 residues. V was trimmed by 6 bases and J by 4 bases, leaving 12 bases between them. CDR3 bases: TGTGCCAGCAGCTCAGGGGTTGTCTATGGCTACACCTTC. Translation gives CASSSGVVYGYTF.

Judged by abundance, this clonotype is medium-sized. The rearrangement links TRBV16 to TRBJ1-4; 7 positions match TRBD1. This CDR3 is built from 16 residues. Trimming at V came to 4 bases and at J to 2 bases, leaving 7 bases not matched to a gene. The germline CDR1 and CDR2 sequences are KGHSY and FQNENV. CDR3 residues: CASSRDLQGTNEKLFF. The CDR3 DNA follows: TGTGCCAGCAGCCGTGATTTACAGGGGACTAATGAAAAACTGTTTTTT. The full variable domain, completed using reference TRBV16 and TRBJ1-4, is GEEVAQTPKHLVRGEGQKAKLYCAPIKGHSYVFWYQQVLKNEFKFLISFQNENVFDETGMPKERFSAKCLPNSPCSLEIQATKLEDSAVYFCASSRDLQGTNEKLFFGSGTQLSVL.

This clonotype was observed many times. The chain employs TRBV3-1 and TRBJ1-6, with 7 bases matching TRBD1. Germline trimming cut 0 bases from V and 10 bases from J; bases unmatched to any gene: 3. This CDR3 is built from 14 residues. Germline-derived CDR1 and CDR2 are LGHDT and YNNKEL (reference sequence). The CDR3 bases are TGTGCCAGCAGCCAAGAAGGGGGCAGCTCACCCCTCCACTTT. Protein sequence: CASSQEGGSSPLHF.

The chain uses TRBV20-1 and TRBJ1-3; tentative D call: TRBD1 (6 bases). CDR1 is DFQATT and CDR2 is SNEGSKA in the germline V gene (reference sequence). V lost 5 bases to trimming and J lost 7 bases, with 24 bases between them. The CDR3 is made up of 16 amino acids. The CDR3 sequence is CSAEARGSVGINTIYF. CDR3 bases: TGCAGTGCTGAGGCCAGGGGATCAGTGGGAATCAACACCATATATTTT.

This clonotype was counted ten times or more. The chain recombines TRBV6-5 with TRBJ2-7, with D unresolved. The germline CDR1 and CDR2 sequences are MNHEY and SVGAGI. CDR3 length: 16 amino acids. Trimming left V 6 bases short and J 2 bases short, with 20 bases between. The CDR3 reads CASSLTPRPWAYEQYF. The CDR3 DNA sequence: TGTGCCAGCAGCCTTACCCCCCGACCTTGGGCCTACGAGCAGTACTTC.

The chain joins TRBV3-1 to TRBJ2-1, with unresolved D. Germline V CDR1 and CDR2: LGHDT, YNNKEL (reference sequence). Trimming cost V 1 base and J 8 bases, with 12 bases left between them. This CDR3 has 14 amino acids. The CDR3 DNA reads as TGTGCCAGCAGCCAAGGGACGACGGCCGATGAGCAGTTCTTC. Amino acids: CASSQGTTADEQFF.

This clonotype was observed at least ten times. V usage is TRBV11-2 and J usage is TRBJ2-3; D remains ambiguous. V lost 5 bases, J lost 3 bases, and 6 bases lay in between. The CDR3 is made up of 12 amino acids. CDR1 is SGHAT and CDR2 is FQNNGV in the germline V gene. DNA of the CDR3: TGTGCCAGCAGCGACACAACAGATACGCAGTATTTT. This gives the protein CASSDTTDTQYF.

This clonotype is judged medium-sized. The V gene is TRBV7-2, the J gene TRBJ2-5; TRBD2 matches 8 bases. V lost 5 bases and J lost 3; bases outside the gene matches: 8. Germline-derived CDR1 and CDR2 are SGHTA and FQGNSA. CDR3 length: 15 amino acids. This CDR3 is CASSPNTGGEETQYF. The CDR3 nucleotides are TGTGCCAGCAGCCCCAACACGGGGGGGGAAGAGACCCAGTACTTC.

In its sample, this clonotype was seen a few times. The chain joins TRBV5-4 to TRBJ2-3, with D possibly TRBD2 on 5 matching bases. Deletions cut 0 bases from V and 2 bases from J, with 13 bases between. From germline, CDR1 is SGHNT and CDR2 YYREEE (reference sequence). This CDR3 comprises 16 residues. Here the CDR3 reads CASSLGGLGFTDTQYF. The CDR3 region has the DNA TGTGCCAGCAGCTTGGGAGGGCTAGGTTTCACAGATACGCAGTATTTT.

This clonotype was seen many times. V and J are TRBV6-6 and TRBJ1-1; D unresolved. Per the germline V gene, CDR1 is MNHNY and CDR2 is SVGAGI (reference sequence). Trimming cost V 11 bases and J 0 bases, with 16 bases left between them. This CDR3 is built from 14 residues. CDR3 loop: CAADLGLMNTEAFF. CDR3 nucleotides: TGTGCCGCGGACCTGGGCCTCATGAACACTGAAGCTTTCTTT.

In its sample, this clonotype was seen many times. The rearrangement joins TRBV24-1 to TRBJ1-5; 9 nucleotides match TRBD1. Trimming at V came to 4 bases and at J to 5 bases, leaving 5 bases not matched to a gene. The CDR3 runs to 15 residues. Germline V CDR1 and CDR2: KGHDR, SFDVKD. This chain's CDR3 is CATSDGTGFDQPQHF. CDR3 nucleotide sequence: TGTGCCACCAGTGACGGGACAGGGTTTGATCAGCCCCAGCATTTT.

This sequence joins TRBV2 and TRBJ1-1; D unresolved. The CDR3 consists of 14 residues. Trimming removed 2 bases at V and 4 bases at J, with 11 bases between. The V gene's germline CDR1 is SNHLY and CDR2 FYNNEI. CDR3 in amino acids: CASSERVRSTEAFF. The CDR3 DNA is TGTGCCAGCAGTGAAAGGGTGCGTAGCACTGAAGCTTTCTTT.

This clonotype was counted many times. The chain links TRBV28 to TRBJ1-3; D is unresolved. Germline loops: CDR1 MDHEN, CDR2 SYDVKM. Trimming pared 9 bases from V and 0 bases from J, leaving 18 bases between. The CDR3 extends over 16 amino acids. CDR3 nucleotide sequence: TGTGCCAGTACACCCGGCGGGATTGCCTCTGGAAACACCATATATTTT. It specifies CASTPGGIASGNTIYF.

The table lists this clonotype with many counts. This sequence joins TRBV29-1 and TRBJ1-5; 9 bases line up with TRBD1. CDR1 and CDR2 (germline): SQVTM, ANQGSEA. V dropped 4 bases and J dropped 7; count of bases not matched to a gene: 8. The CDR3 consists of 14 residues. This CDR3 is CSVGITGGGQPQHF. The CDR3 DNA is TGCAGCGTTGGCATAACAGGGGGCGGACAGCCCCAGCATTTT.

This clonotype was counted between two and nine times. The CDR3 nucleotides are TGCAGTGCTAGACCTGGCGGAGGGCCTCAAGATACGCAGTATTTT. It encodes CSARPGGGPQDTQYF. The chain combines TRBV20-1 with TRBJ2-3; perhaps TRBD2 as D (6 bases). The CDR3 spans 15 residues. V lost 2 bases and J 5 bases, leaving 17 bases between the germline ends. Per germline, CDR1 DFQATT and CDR2 SNEGSKA (reference sequence).